The 14 T cell receptor beta chains listed next were all sequenced from one sample in a study of cytomegalovirus exposure and HLA in healthy donors. In the PCR, 60 Vbeta and 13 Jbeta primers were used. Clones were sequenced by immunoSEQ multiplex PCR, and TCRdb holds only the in-frame ones, with some missing. The sample records 110,000 or so clones, roughly 79% being singletons. The sample consisted of PBMCs. The receptor source for this set is a woman aged 50 to 65 in good health and CMV-seropositive.

V is TRBV2 and J is TRBJ2-5; no firm D call. V gave up 3 bases and J gave up 3 bases, with 11 bases separating them. Germline V lookup: CDR1 SNHLY, CDR2 FYNNEI. The CDR3 consists of 14 residues. Here the CDR3 DNA reads TGTGCCAGCAGTGACCCCCGTCGTGAAGAGACCCAGTACTTC. This encodes CASSDPRREETQYF.

This clone appeared a single time. This chain connects TRBV13 to TRBJ1-4, with a tentative D call TRBD1 (6 bases). From germline, CDR1 is PRHDT and CDR2 FYEKMQ (reference sequence). Trimming took off 3 bases at V and 4 bases at J, with 12 bases between the two ends. CDR3 size: 15 residues. Here the CDR3 reads CASSFSRDNNEKLFF. In DNA form, the CDR3 reads TGTGCCAGCAGCTTCTCCCGGGACAATAATGAAAAACTGTTTTTT. Complete variable domain (other parts from reference TRBV13 and TRBJ1-4): AAGVIQSPRHLIKEKRETATLKCYPIPRHDTVYWYQQGPGQDPQFLISFYEKMQSDKGSIPDRFSAQQFSDYHSELNMSSLELGDSALYFCASSFSRDNNEKLFFGSGTQLSVL.

The chain combines TRBV6-6 with TRBJ2-1; 7 bases align to TRBD1. This CDR3 is built from 14 residues. Trimming at V came to 3 bases and at J to 4 bases, leaving 3 bases not matched to a gene. The germline gives CDR1 MNHNY, CDR2 SVGAGI (reference sequence). The CDR3: CASSYTGQYNEQFF. In DNA form, the CDR3 reads TGTGCCAGCAGTTATACGGGACAGTACAATGAGCAGTTCTTC.

The genes are TRBV7-2 and TRBJ2-1; TRBD2 agrees at 9 bases. This CDR3 spans 16 amino acids. Germline loops: CDR1 SGHTA, CDR2 FQGNSA. V was pared by 3 bases and J by 7 bases, with 10 bases of the junction left unmatched. CDR3 protein: CASSFRAGGPGNEQFF. The CDR3 DNA sequence: TGTGCCAGCAGCTTTCGGGCGGGAGGGCCAGGGAATGAGCAGTTCTTC.

This chain joins TRBV5-6 and TRBJ2-1; 9 nucleotides line up with TRBD2. Per germline, CDR1 SGHDT and CDR2 YYEEEE. The CDR3 loop spans 15 amino acids. Unmatched junction bases numbered 3, after V lost 2 bases and J lost 3 bases. CDR3 DNA: TGTGCCAGCAGCTTCTCTAGCGGGAACTACAATGAGCAGTTCTTC. Translated, it gives CASSFSSGNYNEQFF.

The gene calls are TRBV2 and TRBJ2-7, with 10 bases aligning to TRBD1. The trim removed 5 bases at V and 10 bases at J, leaving 5 bases unmatched. The CDR3 consists of 12 residues. Germline-derived CDR1 and CDR2 are SNHLY and FYNNEI. The CDR3 loop is CASSRQGAGQYF. CDR3 coding DNA: TGTGCCAGCAGTCGACAGGGGGCAGGTCAGTACTTC.

CDR3 amino acids: CASSPGLAPYNEQFF. The DNA of the CDR3 is TGTGCCAGCTCACCTGGACTAGCCCCCTACAATGAGCAGTTCTTC. The chain joins TRBV18 to TRBJ2-1, with 8 bases that match TRBD2. The germline CDR1 and CDR2 sequences are KGHSH and LQKENI. The CDR3 runs 15 residues. Trimming at V came to 3 bases and at J to 2 bases, leaving 3 bases not matched to a gene.

This chain uses TRBV21-1 with TRBJ2-5; whether TRBD1, the table's D call, matches the DNA was not checked. TRBV21-1 is a documented pseudogene. The CDR3 contains 19 residues. CDR3 DNA: TGTGCCAGCAGCAAAGCGCTCCAGGGGGACCATATGTACCAAGAGACCCAGTACTTC. It codes for CASSKALQGDHMYQETQYF.

The CDR3 sequence is CASSAPGTAGEQYF. The CDR3, as DNA: TGTGCCAGTAGTGCCCCCGGGACAGCAGGCGAGCAGTACTTC. The V gene is TRBV19, the J gene TRBJ2-7; 7 bases match TRBD1. This CDR3 has 14 residues. Germline loops: CDR1 LNHDA, CDR2 SQIVND (reference sequence). The ends lost 5 bases at V and 6 bases at J; junction bases unmatched: 10.

This clone was seen once. The chain joins TRBV4-1 to TRBJ2-7; D might be TRBD1 (6 bases). The CDR3 has 16 residues. Germline CDR1 and CDR2: MGHRA and YSYEKL. V lost 0 bases and J lost 1, with 13 bases in between. CDR3 nucleotide sequence: TGCGCCAGCAGCCAAGACTCGGCAGGGGAATCCTACGAGCAGTACTTC. Its translation is CASSQDSAGESYEQYF.

The chain is built from TRBV6-5 and TRBJ1-2, with D maybe TRBD1 (5 bases). The CDR3 has 16 amino acids. Trimming removed 0 bases at V and 4 bases at J, with 15 bases between. Germline lookup yields CDR1 MNHEY and CDR2 SVGAGI. CDR3 in DNA: TGTGCCAGCAGTTACTCCAGGGCGGGAAGCCTCTATGGCTACACCTTC. Its protein is CASSYSRAGSLYGYTF.

The genes are TRBV11-2 and TRBJ2-3, with TRBD2 identical over 10 bases. Per germline, CDR1 SGHAT and CDR2 FQNNGV. J was trimmed by 4 bases and V by 3 bases; bases with no gene match: 4. The CDR3 consists of 15 residues. The CDR3 protein is CASSFLAGVPDTQYF. CDR3 nucleotides: TGTGCCAGCAGCTTTCTAGCGGGGGTCCCAGATACGCAGTATTTT. Looking up the rest from reference TRBV11-2 and TRBJ2-3 gives the full variable domain: EAGVAQSPRYKIIEKRQSVAFWCNPISGHATLYWYQQILGQGPKLLIQFQNNGVVDDSQLPKDRFSAERLKGVDSTLKIQPAKLEDSAVYLCASSFLAGVPDTQYFGPGTRLTVL.

CDR3 DNA sequence: TGTGCCAGCAGCGGGTGGGACAGCGGAGAAAAACTGTTTTTT. Amino acid sequence: CASSGWDSGEKLFF. V and J are TRBV7-9 and TRBJ1-4; 7 bases line up with TRBD1. Germline V lookup: CDR1 SEHNR, CDR2 FQNEAQ (reference sequence). The trim removed 5 bases at V and 8 bases at J, leaving 8 bases unmatched. This CDR3 is built from 14 residues.

V is TRBV12-5 and J is TRBJ1-2; no reliable D call. The CDR3 has 12 amino acids. Trimming pared 10 bases from V and 4 bases from J, leaving 13 bases between. From germline, CDR1 is LGHNT and CDR2 FRNRAP. The CDR3 DNA is TGTGCTACCCCCCGGGGTGGCTATGGCTACACCTTC. The encoded protein is CATPRGGYGYTF. Using reference TRBV12-5 and TRBJ1-2 for the parts outside the CDR3, the full variable domain is DARVTQTPRHKVTEMGQEVTMRCQPILGHNTVFWYRQTMMQGLELLAYFRNRAPLDDSGMPKDRFSAEMPDATLATLKIQPSEPRDSAVYFCATPRGGYGYTFGSGTRLTVV.